The clone carrying this TCR beta chain showed up many times. Its specificity is not known. This sample stems from a study of CD8 T cells in ankylosing spondylitis. Findings and limits, study-wide: What seemed typical of ankylosing spondylitis blood was a TCR beta motif built from eight highly homologous variants. Both synovial fluid and blood in reactive arthritis had previously been reported to carry some motif variants. Matched ankylosing spondylitis synovial fluid reportedly contained a significantly enriched population of disease-linked clones.

Trimming removed 5 bases from V and 8 bases from J, with 25 bases in between. The length of the CDR3 is 16 residues. Germline V CDR1 and CDR2: DFQATT, SNEGSKA (reference sequence). Each TCR beta library was made by quantitative 5'-RACE that incorporated molecular barcodes. TCRdb independently ran MiXCR on the 5' RACE reads; one entry per CDR3 protein. The sample carries approximately 110,000 distinct CDR3 sequences, less than 25% recorded once. The specimen was synovial fluid, either unsorted or a sorted T cell fraction (not recorded which). The source is a male donor with ankylosing spondylitis. The chain carries TRBV20-1 and TRBJ2-1; D may correspond to TRBD1 or TRBD2 (8 bases each). In nucleotides, the CDR3 is TGCAGTGCTCCTCTCCCGTTAGCGGGACAGGAGGATGAGCAGTTCTTC. This translates into CSAPLPLAGQEDEQFF.